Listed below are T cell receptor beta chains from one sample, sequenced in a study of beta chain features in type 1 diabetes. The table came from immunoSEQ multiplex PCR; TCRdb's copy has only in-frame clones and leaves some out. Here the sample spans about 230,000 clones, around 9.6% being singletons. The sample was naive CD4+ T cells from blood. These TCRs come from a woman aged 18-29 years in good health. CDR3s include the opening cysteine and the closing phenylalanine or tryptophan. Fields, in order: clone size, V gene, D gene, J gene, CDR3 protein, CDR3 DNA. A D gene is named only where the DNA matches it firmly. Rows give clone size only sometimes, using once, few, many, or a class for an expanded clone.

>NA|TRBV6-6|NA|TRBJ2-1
CATGVNEQFF
TGTGCCACGGGGGTAAATGAGCAGTTCTTC
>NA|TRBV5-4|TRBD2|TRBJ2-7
CASSLAPGLAGYEQYF
TGTGCCAGCAGCTTGGCCCCAGGACTAGCGGGTTACGAGCAGTACTTC
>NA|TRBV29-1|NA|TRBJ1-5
CSVQVNSNQPQHF
TGCAGCGTCCAGGTGAATAGCAATCAGCCCCAGCATTTT
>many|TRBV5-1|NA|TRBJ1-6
CASSLGQDKLHF
TGCGCCAGCAGCTTGGGACAGGACAAGCTCCACTTT
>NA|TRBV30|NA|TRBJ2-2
CAWSVRRGGNTGELFF
TGTGCCTGGAGTGTACGGAGGGGGGGGAACACCGGGGAGCTGTTTTTT
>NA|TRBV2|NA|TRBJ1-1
CASTGNTEAFF
TGTGCCAGCACGGGGAACACTGAAGCTTTCTTT
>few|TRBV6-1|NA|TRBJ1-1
CASSLYRTEAFF
TGTGCCAGCAGCCTCTATAGAACTGAAGCTTTCTTT
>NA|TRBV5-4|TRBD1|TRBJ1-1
CASGDRLGTEAFF
TGTGCCAGCGGGGACAGACTCGGCACTGAAGCTTTCTTT
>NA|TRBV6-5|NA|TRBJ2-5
CASSPSQGKGTQYF
TGTGCCAGCAGTCCCTCGCAGGGAAAGGGGACCCAGTACTTC
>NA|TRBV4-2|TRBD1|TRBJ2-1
CASSRSATGDNEQFF
TGTGCCAGCAGCCGATCCGCGACAGGGGACAATGAGCAGTTCTTC
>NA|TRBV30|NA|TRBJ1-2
CAWSVRPGNYGYTF
TGTGCCTGGAGTGTACGGCCAGGTAACTATGGCTACACCTTC
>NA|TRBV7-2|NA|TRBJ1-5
CASSLSSGSNQPQHF
TGTGCCAGCAGCTTATCCTCAGGTAGCAATCAGCCCCAGCATTTT
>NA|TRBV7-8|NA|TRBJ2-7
CASSRALSYEQYF
TGTGCCAGCAGCCGAGCCCTATCCTACGAGCAGTACTTC
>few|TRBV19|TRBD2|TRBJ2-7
CASSILAGRYEQYF
TGTGCCAGTAGTATTCTAGCGGGAAGGTACGAGCAGTACTTC
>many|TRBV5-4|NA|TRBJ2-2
CASSLAAGELFF
TGTGCCAGCAGCTTGGCCGCCGGGGAGCTGTTTTTT
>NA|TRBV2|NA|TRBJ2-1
CASDRQDEQFF
TGTGCCAGTGATCGACAGGATGAGCAGTTCTTC
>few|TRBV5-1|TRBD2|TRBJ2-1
CASSLGPRGLAGVHEQFF
TGCGCCAGCAGCTTGGGCCCCCGGGGACTAGCGGGAGTCCATGAGCAGTTCTTC
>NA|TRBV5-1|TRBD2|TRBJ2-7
CASSLGLADHPGEQYF
TGCGCCAGCAGCTTGGGACTAGCGGATCACCCTGGGGAGCAGTACTTC
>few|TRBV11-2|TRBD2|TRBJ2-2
CASSLDWASGGNTGELFF
TGTGCCAGCAGCTTAGATTGGGCTAGCGGGGGGAACACCGGGGAGCTGTTTTTT
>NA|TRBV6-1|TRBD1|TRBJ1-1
CASSEGGTGREAFF
TGTGCCAGCAGTGAAGGGGGGACAGGTCGAGAAGCTTTCTTT
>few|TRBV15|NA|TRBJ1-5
CATSLSTVSNQPQHF
TGTGCCACCAGCCTCTCCACAGTGAGCAATCAGCCCCAGCATTTT
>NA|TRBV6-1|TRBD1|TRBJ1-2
CASSVTQDRSYGYTF
TGTGCCAGCAGTGTGACTCAGGACAGGTCCTATGGCTACACCTTC
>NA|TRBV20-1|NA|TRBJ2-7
CSASRVYEQYF
TGCAGTGCTAGTCGAGTCTACGAGCAGTACTTC
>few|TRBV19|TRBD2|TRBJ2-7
CATRMTSGSYEQYF
TGTGCCACCCGAATGACTAGCGGTTCCTACGAGCAGTACTTC
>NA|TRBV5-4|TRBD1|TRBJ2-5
CASSVTGDQETQYF
TGTGCCAGCAGCGTGACAGGGGACCAAGAGACCCAGTACTTC
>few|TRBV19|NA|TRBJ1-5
CASSLREGTNQPQHF
TGTGCCAGTAGTCTCCGGGAGGGGACGAATCAGCCCCAGCATTTT
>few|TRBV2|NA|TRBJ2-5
CASTRQETQYF
TGTGCCAGCACCCGCCAAGAGACCCAGTACTTC
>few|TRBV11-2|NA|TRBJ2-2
CASSSGTSAGELFF
TGTGCCAGCAGTTCTGGGACTTCAGCCGGGGAGCTGTTTTTT
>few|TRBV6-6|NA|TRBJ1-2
CASSSTRGGYGYTF
TGTGCCAGCAGTTCCACCAGGGGCGGCTATGGCTACACCTTC
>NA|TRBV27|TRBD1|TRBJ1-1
CASSLRGLVVRGTEAFF
TGTGCCAGCAGTTTAAGGGGGCTGGTGGTTAGGGGCACTGAAGCTTTCTTT
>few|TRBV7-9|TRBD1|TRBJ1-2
CASSFSQGGGYTF
TGTGCCAGCAGCTTCAGTCAGGGGGGCGGCTACACCTTC
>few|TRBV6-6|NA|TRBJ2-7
CASSYIARSLPGEQYF
TGTGCCAGCAGTTACATTGCGAGGTCCCTACCGGGGGAGCAGTACTTC
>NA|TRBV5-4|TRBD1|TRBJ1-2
CASSLGSGQIIWGYTF
TGTGCCAGCAGCTTGGGGTCGGGACAGATAATTTGGGGCTACACCTTC
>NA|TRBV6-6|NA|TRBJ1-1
CASSNPTGSTGTEAFF
TGTGCCAGCAGTAATCCGACAGGTTCTACAGGCACTGAAGCTTTCTTT